These 14 T cell receptor beta chains came from one sample sequenced in a study of regulatory and conventional T cells in RAG deficiency. Conventional CD4+ T cells were sorted from blood as CD25-low CD127-high cells. Generated by immunoSEQ multiplex PCR, the TCRdb table keeps only in-frame clones and is missing some. The data show 40,000 to 55,000 clones, more than 80% seen once. This same sample was also part of a study on regulatory T cells. As reported in that work: Primers: 52 TRBV forward and 13 TRBJ reverse.

Sequencing input: CD4+ effector T cells sorted from blood. The source of these receptors is a human donor in good health.

The chain couples TRBV7-9 to TRBJ2-5; 8 nucleotides match TRBD2. Germline CDR1 is SEHNR and CDR2 is FQNEAQ (reference sequence). The ends lost 6 bases at V and 7 bases at J; junction bases unmatched: 7. The CDR3 runs to 13 residues. CDR3 loop: CASRPTSGPTQYF. The CDR3 DNA follows: TGTGCCAGCAGACCTACTAGCGGCCCGACCCAGTACTTC.

This clone showed up just once. CDR3 coding DNA: TGTGCCTGGAATCCGGGACGGAGGAATTCACCCCTCCACTTT. This translates into CAWNPGRRNSPLHF. The rearrangement joins TRBV30 to TRBJ1-6, with a possible D match to TRBD1 (5 bases). The length of the CDR3 is 14 residues. CDR1 and CDR2 from the germline V gene are GTSNPN and SVGIG (reference sequence). Trimming shortened V by 4 bases and J by 7 bases, and 14 bases separated the two germline ends.

J is TRBJ1-1 and V is TRBV2; a possible D gene is TRBD1 (6 bases). V was pared by 3 bases and J by 3 bases, with 14 bases between. The CDR3 covers 15 residues. CDR1 is SNHLY, CDR2 FYNNEI, per germline. Written as DNA, the CDR3 is TGTGCCAGCAGTGACCTCGGACAGATTTACACTGAAGCTTTCTTT. This gives the protein CASSDLGQIYTEAFF.

V and J are TRBV6-1 and TRBJ1-2; 9 bases map to TRBD1. CDR3 length equals 12 residues. CDR1 MNHNS and CDR2 SASEGT come from the germline V gene. V shed 10 bases, J shed 8 bases, and the junction held 8 bases outside the gene matches. CDR3 region: CAIGQGSGGYTF. DNA of the CDR3: TGTGCCATCGGACAGGGGTCGGGCGGCTACACCTTC.

The chain is built from TRBV18 and TRBJ2-1; no firm D call. The CDR3 is made up of 17 amino acids. CDR1 is KGHSH, CDR2 LQKENI, per germline. Trimming took off 3 bases at V and 3 bases at J, with 18 bases between the two ends. CDR3 nucleotide sequence: TGTGCCAGCTCACCGCAAGGAAGGAAGAAGAACTACAATGAGCAGTTCTTC. Protein sequence: CASSPQGRKKNYNEQFF. Looking up the rest from reference TRBV18 and TRBJ2-1 gives the full variable domain: NAGVMQNPRHLVRRRGQEARLRCSPMKGHSHVYWYRQLPEEGLKFMVYLQKENIIDESGMPKERFSAEFPKEGPSILRIQQVVRGDSAAYFCASSPQGRKKNYNEQFFGPGTRLTVL.

The chain joins TRBV6-5 to TRBJ1-1; no firm D call. V lost 8 bases and J 7 bases, leaving 11 bases between the germline ends. Looked up from germline, CDR1 is MNHEY and CDR2 is SVGAGI. CDR3 length equals 11 residues. DNA of the CDR3: TGTGCCAGCCGCTATCTTTATGAAGCTTTCTTT. Its translation is CASRYLYEAFF.

The chain has TRBV2 and TRBJ2-1, with a weak D call TRBD2 (6 bases). The germline V gene encodes CDR1 SNHLY and CDR2 FYNNEI. The CDR3 spans 13 residues. V was cut by 6 bases and J by 4 bases, with 10 bases left in between. The CDR3 here is CASREGPYNEQFF. CDR3 sequence (DNA): TGTGCCAGCAGGGAGGGACCGTACAATGAGCAGTTCTTC.

This clone was detected a few times. V usage is TRBV18 and J usage is TRBJ2-3; TRBD1 is a possible D gene (5 bases). CDR1 KGHSH and CDR2 LQKENI come from the germline V gene. This CDR3 has 14 residues. Trimming removed 5 bases from V and 4 bases from J, with 13 bases in between. CDR3 amino acids: CASSEGAAADTQYF. As DNA, the CDR3 is TGTGCCAGCTCAGAAGGGGCGGCGGCAGATACGCAGTATTTT.

This clone was detected only once. The chain recombines TRBV4-1 with TRBJ1-2; D gene ambiguous. The CDR3 is 14 residues long. Germline V gene data show CDR1 as MGHRA and CDR2 as YSYEKL. The V end lost 0 bases, the J end lost 4 bases, and 9 bases lay between the germline ends. CDR3 sequence: CASSQDNGGYGYTF. DNA for the CDR3: TGCGCCAGCAGCCAAGATAATGGCGGCTATGGCTACACCTTC.

The chain recombines TRBV11-3 with TRBJ2-1; maybe TRBD1 (5 bases). Germline assignment: CDR1 SGHNT and CDR2 YENEEA. This CDR3 is 13 amino acids long. The V gene lost 2 bases and the J gene lost 3 bases, with 5 bases spanning the gap. For the CDR3, the DNA is TGTGCCAGCAGCTTACAGGGCTACAATGAGCAGTTCTTC. The encoded protein is CASSLQGYNEQFF.

The rearrangement links TRBV6-5 to TRBJ1-4; D is perhaps TRBD1 (5 bases). The CDR3 runs to 15 residues. V was trimmed by 2 bases and J by 2 bases, leaving 9 bases between them. Germline values: CDR1 MNHEY, CDR2 SVGAGI. CDR3 sequence (DNA): TGTGCCAGCAGTTACGGAGGGGCTACTAATGAAAAACTGTTTTTT. Translating gives CASSYGGATNEKLFF.

The rearrangement joins TRBV2 to TRBJ2-7; D ambiguous. CDR3 length: 11 amino acids. V gave up 6 bases and J gave up 5 bases, with 8 bases separating them. Germline lookup yields CDR1 SNHLY and CDR2 FYNNEI. The CDR3 loop is CASSRSDEQYF. CDR3 nucleotides: TGTGCCAGCAGCCGGTCAGACGAGCAGTACTTC.

The chain carries TRBV7-2 and TRBJ2-2; D not resolved. Germline V gives CDR1 SGHTA, CDR2 FQGNSA. V lost 1 base and J 2 bases, leaving 8 bases between the germline ends. The CDR3 has 15 residues. The CDR3, as DNA: TGTGCCAGCAGCTTAGTCCCAAGAAACACCGGGGAGCTGTTTTTT. It specifies CASSLVPRNTGELFF.

V and J are TRBV6-5 and TRBJ2-3; either TRBD1 or TRBD2 may supply D (5 bases each). The CDR3 runs 14 residues. Trimming shortened V by 6 bases and J by 6 bases, and 16 bases separated the two germline ends. Germline CDR1 is MNHEY and CDR2 is SVGAGI. The DNA for the CDR3 is TGTGCCAGCAGCAAGACTGAGGGGCGCGATACGCAGTATTTT. Protein product: CASSKTEGRDTQYF.